This T cell receptor beta chain was obtained from a study of blood T cells in healthy people across ages. This clonotype showed up many times. The use of a sample-barcoded 5' primer and a J-beta primer mix characterized a second PCR of roughly 6 to 11 cycles. A tag from a template-switch adaptor with 12 random nucleotides marked each cDNA molecule. One entry per CDR3 protein, called by TCRdb with MiXCR from the 5' RACE reads. The repertoire holds 540,000 or so distinct CDR3 sequences, approximately 27% seen once, with roughly 20% in the top ten. Isolating PBMCs gave at least 6 million of these cells per sample. CDR3 length equals 14 residues. Trimming at V came to 1 base and at J to 6 bases, leaving 0 bases not matched to a gene. The germline V gene has CDR1 MGHRA and CDR2 YSYEKL.

The sequencing input was blood. This clonotype was sampled from a woman between 65 and 79 years old in good health. The rearrangement uses TRBV4-1 and TRBJ1-4, with 9 bases matching TRBD1. The CDR3 protein is CASSQGDRDEKLFF. The DNA for the CDR3 is TGCGCCAGCAGCCAAGGGGACAGGGATGAAAAACTGTTTTTT.